The 30 T cell receptor beta chains given below trace back to one sample, sequenced in a study of blood T cell repertoires in COVID-19. Profiled with immunoSEQ multiplex PCR; TCRdb holds only in-frame clones, not every one. Of around 200,000 clones in the sample, 75% to 90% were seen once. Sequenced sample: PBMCs or T cells enriched from blood (not recorded which). The origin of the receptors is a woman younger than 30 who had recovered from COVID-19.

This clone was observed a handful of times. The chain couples TRBV3-1 (or the pseudogene TRBV3-2) to TRBJ1-1; TRBD1 aligns across 7 bases. Germline V gene sequence: CDR1 LGHDT, CDR2 YNNKEL (reference sequence). V lost 1 base, J lost 8 bases, and 4 bases stayed unmatched. CDR3 size: 13 residues. CDR3 in amino acids: CASSQVWDSEAFF. The CDR3 coding sequence is TGTGCCAGCAGCCAAGTATGGGACAGCGAAGCTTTCTTT.

The rearrangement links TRBV30 to TRBJ1-2; no reliable D call. The CDR3 consists of 14 residues. The germline V gene encodes CDR1 GTSNPN and CDR2 SVGIG (reference sequence). Trimming removed 0 bases from V and 3 bases from J, with 11 bases in between. CDR3 residues: CAWSVRHSDYGYTF. The DNA of the CDR3 is TGTGCCTGGAGTGTACGACACTCGGACTATGGCTACACCTTC. The full variable domain, completed using reference TRBV30 and TRBJ1-2, is SQTIHQWPATLVQPVGSPLSLECTVEGTSNPNLYWYRQAAGRGLQLLFYSVGIGQISSEVPQNLSASRPQDRQFILSSKKLLLSDSGFYLCAWSVRHSDYGYTFGSGTRLTVV.

The chain is built from TRBV7-8 and TRBJ2-7; a weak D match, TRBD2 (5 bases). The CDR3 has 15 residues. In germline, CDR1 is SGHVS, CDR2 FQNEAQ. The V end lost 1 base, the J end lost 4 bases, and 14 bases lay between the germline ends. In DNA form, the CDR3 reads TGTGCCAGCAGCTTAGGGACTTCCTGGTTGTACGAGCAGTACTTC. Translating it yields CASSLGTSWLYEQYF.

The J gene is TRBJ1-5, the V gene TRBV7-3; the D gene is possibly TRBD1 (5 bases). V shed 0 bases and J shed 5 bases, with 17 bases lying between them. CDR1 is SGHTA and CDR2 is FQGTGA in the germline V gene. CDR3 size: 17 residues. The CDR3 reads CASSLTRERVGDQPQHF. The DNA for the CDR3 is TGTGCCAGCAGCTTAACCAGGGAGCGGGTGGGGGATCAGCCCCAGCATTTT.

The gene calls are TRBV18 and TRBJ2-5, with no clear D. CDR1 and CDR2 from the germline V gene are KGHSH and LQKENI. Trimming shortened V by 3 bases and J by 2 bases, and 10 bases separated the two germline ends. This CDR3 contains 14 residues. DNA of the CDR3: TGTGCCAGCTCACCTAACGCAGGACAAGAGACCCAGTACTTC. Translated, it gives CASSPNAGQETQYF.

This rearrangement joins TRBV3-1 (or the pseudogene TRBV3-2) to TRBJ2-7; the match to TRBD1 covers 7 bases. CDR3 length equals 11 residues. Per germline, CDR1 LGHDT and CDR2 YNNKEL (reference sequence). The junction had 4 bases not matched to a gene; V was cut back by 7 bases and J by 7 bases. Here the CDR3 reads CASKGASEQYF. The CDR3 DNA reads TGTGCCAGCAAGGGGGCGAGTGAGCAGTACTTC.

This clone was seen just once. The rearrangement links TRBV2 to TRBJ2-7, with 7 bases fitting TRBD1. V was pared by 8 bases and J by 0 bases, with 7 bases of the junction left unmatched. The CDR3 is 14 residues long. The germline V gene encodes CDR1 SNHLY and CDR2 FYNNEI. CDR3 in amino acids: CASEEDRPSYEQYF. CDR3 in DNA: TGTGCCAGCGAGGAGGACAGGCCCTCCTACGAGCAGTACTTC.

V usage is TRBV27 and J usage is TRBJ2-6; the D is unclear. Germline CDR1 is MNHEY and CDR2 is SMNVEV (reference sequence). This CDR3 spans 14 amino acids. Trimming cost V 6 bases and J 0 bases, with 6 bases left between them. For the CDR3, the DNA is TGTGCCAGCAGCTCCCTCTCTGGGGCCAACGTCCTGACTTTC. Translated, it gives CASSSLSGANVLTF.

V is TRBV5-6 and J is TRBJ2-7; weak D call: TRBD2 (6 bases). Germline V gene lookup returns CDR1 SGHDT and CDR2 YYEEEE. Trimming stripped 0 bases from V and 10 bases from J, with 20 bases between. This CDR3 comprises 15 residues. CDR3 loop: CASSLVGRTKEEQYF. In DNA, the CDR3 is TGTGCCAGCAGCTTGGTTGGGAGGACAAAGGAGGAACAGTACTTC.

The V call is TRBV7-4, the J call TRBJ2-7; the D is unclear. The germline CDR1 and CDR2 sequences are SGHVT and SQSDAQ. V was pared by 1 base and J by 4 bases, with 11 bases between. The CDR3 is 14 amino acids. The CDR3 spells CASSLGPGVYEQYF. The CDR3 DNA reads as TGTGCCAGCAGCTTAGGGCCAGGCGTTTACGAGCAGTACTTC.

This clone has a handful of counts. This chain connects TRBV7-3 to TRBJ1-5; D remains ambiguous. Trimming left V 0 bases short and J 7 bases short, with 7 bases between. Germline V gene data show CDR1 as SGHTA and CDR2 as FQGTGA. The CDR3 spans 13 residues. The CDR3 DNA reads as TGTGCCAGCAGCTTAACCGGAGGGCAGCCCCAGCATTTT. Translating gives CASSLTGGQPQHF.

The chain uses TRBV7-6 and TRBJ2-1; TRBD2 matches 8 bases. V lost 2 bases to trimming and J lost 9 bases; unmatched junction nucleotides: 6. The CDR3 runs to 14 residues. CDR1 is SGHVS and CDR2 is FNYEAQ in the germline V gene. In nucleotides, the CDR3 is TGTGCCAGCAGCTTAACGGGAGGGCCGGGTGAGCAGTTCTTC. Amino acids: CASSLTGGPGEQFF.

The chain is built from TRBV28 and TRBJ1-2; no clear D. CDR3 length equals 12 residues. Germline CDR1 reads MDHEN; CDR2 reads SYDVKM. V lost 6 bases, J lost 8 bases, and 13 bases lay in between. CDR3 sequence (DNA): TGTGCCAGCAGCATCCCCGGAGGGGGCTACACCTTC. This sequence encodes CASSIPGGGYTF.

The V call is TRBV19, the J call TRBJ1-1, with TRBD1 matching 7 bases. The CDR3 runs 13 residues. Germline V gene sequence: CDR1 LNHDA, CDR2 SQIVND (reference sequence). The V segment lost 7 bases and the J segment 6 bases; nucleotides outside the gene matches: 8. The CDR3 DNA follows: TGTGCCAGTACCGCGACAGGGATCGCTGAAGCTTTCTTT. It specifies CASTATGIAEAFF.

V and J are TRBV19 and TRBJ2-1, with TRBD2 matching over 13 bases. This CDR3 has 19 residues. The V and J ends lost 6 bases and 2 bases, in that order; junction bases with no gene match: 13. CDR1 is LNHDA and CDR2 is SQIVND in the germline V gene (reference sequence). This chain's CDR3 is CASRDHGLAGARTYNEQFF. The CDR3 bases are TGTGCCAGTAGAGATCATGGACTAGCGGGAGCACGTACCTACAATGAGCAGTTCTTC. The full variable domain, completed using reference TRBV19 and TRBJ2-1, is DGGITQSPKYLFRKEGQNVTLSCEQNLNHDAMYWYRQDPGQGLRLIYYSQIVNDFQKGDIAEGYSVSREKKESFPLTVTSAQKNPTAFYLCASRDHGLAGARTYNEQFFGPGTRLTVL.

The J gene is TRBJ1-1, the V gene TRBV7-9; D not resolved. The germline V and J ends were trimmed by 5 bases and 5 bases, with 15 bases remaining between them. Germline V gene lookup returns CDR1 SEHNR and CDR2 FQNEAQ (reference sequence). CDR3 length: 14 residues. The CDR3 sequence: CASSQVLSVTEAFF. DNA of the CDR3: TGTGCCAGCAGCCAGGTCCTTTCGGTTACTGAAGCTTTCTTT.

The V gene is TRBV29-1, the J gene TRBJ2-3; D is perhaps TRBD2 (6 bases). Trimming took off 3 bases at V and 2 bases at J, with 9 bases between the two ends. The CDR3 covers 13 residues. The germline gives CDR1 SQVTM, CDR2 ANQGSEA. The CDR3 DNA sequence: TGCAGCGTTGACCCTAGCGACACAGATACGCAGTATTTT. Protein: CSVDPSDTDTQYF.

This chain joins TRBV12-3 or TRBV12-4 and TRBJ2-1, with D uncertain. CDR3 size: 12 residues. V was shortened by 4 bases and J by 9 bases, with 10 bases between the two germline ends. CDR3: CASSSTYGEQFF. For the CDR3, the DNA is TGTGCCAGCAGTTCAACCTATGGTGAGCAGTTCTTC.

This chain connects TRBV3-1 (or the pseudogene TRBV3-2) to TRBJ1-1; D gene uncertain. The V end was cut by 3 bases, the J end by 5 bases, with 13 bases between. The CDR3 sequence is 14 residues long. CDR1 LGHDT and CDR2 YNNKEL come from the germline V gene (reference sequence). This CDR3 is CASSQSPPGTEAFF. The CDR3 nucleotides read TGTGCCAGCAGCCAGTCCCCTCCGGGGACTGAAGCTTTCTTT.

V and J are TRBV27 and TRBJ2-1, with 14 bases identical to TRBD2. The CDR3 consists of 17 residues. The junction had 11 bases not matched to a gene; V was cut back by 3 bases and J by 10 bases. In germline, CDR1 is MNHEY, CDR2 SMNVEV (reference sequence). CDR3 residues: CASSLPGGTSGSNEQFF. CDR3 DNA: TGTGCCAGCAGTTTGCCGGGGGGGACTAGCGGGAGTAACGAGCAGTTCTTC.

This sequence joins TRBV19 and TRBJ2-1; TRBD2 might be the D (5 bases). V shed 6 bases and J shed 2 bases, with 17 bases lying between them. The length of the CDR3 is 16 residues. Germline V gene sequence: CDR1 LNHDA, CDR2 SQIVND (reference sequence). CDR3 protein: CASSEIGADAYNEQFF. The CDR3 DNA reads TGTGCCAGTAGCGAAATCGGAGCGGACGCCTACAATGAGCAGTTCTTC.

The chain's CDR3 is CASSLVSASSYEQYF. Here the CDR3 DNA reads TGTGCCAGCAGCTTAGTAAGCGCATCCTCCTACGAGCAGTACTTC. The chain recombines TRBV11-2 with TRBJ2-7; no reliable D call. Germline V gene sequence: CDR1 SGHAT, CDR2 FQNNGV. The CDR3 has 15 amino acids. Trimming shortened V by 1 base and J by 0 bases, and 10 bases separated the two germline ends.

Remarks on this clone: Other DNA sequences within the sample encode an identical CDR3. This chain connects TRBV9 to TRBJ2-7; perhaps TRBD2 as D (6 bases). The V end was cut by 0 bases, the J end by 4 bases, with 11 bases between. Germline V gene sequence: CDR1 SGDLS, CDR2 YYNGEE. The CDR3 is made up of 14 amino acids. CDR3 residues: CASSVAAGGYEQYF. CDR3 in DNA: TGTGCCAGCAGCGTAGCAGCGGGTGGTTACGAGCAGTACTTC.

The V gene is TRBV10-3, the J gene TRBJ2-2; TRBD1 aligns across 7 bases. Germline values: CDR1 ENHRY, CDR2 SYGVKD. This CDR3 has 15 residues. J was trimmed by 7 bases and V by 6 bases; bases with no gene match: 11. CDR3 residues: CAISAADRIHGELFF. In nucleotides, the CDR3 is TGTGCCATCAGCGCGGCGGACAGGATTCACGGGGAGCTGTTTTTT.

The chain recombines TRBV7-2 with TRBJ2-7; TRBD2 aligns across 10 bases. Germline CDR1 reads SGHTA; CDR2 reads FQGNSA. There are 15 residues in the CDR3. V was pared by 3 bases and J by 3 bases, with 5 bases of the junction left unmatched. This chain's CDR3 is CASSLGLATSYEQYF. CDR3 sequence (DNA): TGTGCCAGCAGCTTGGGACTAGCGACCAGCTACGAGCAGTACTTC.

The CDR3 bases are TGTGCCAGCAGCCAAGATCTTGTGGGCGCGTACGAGCAGTACTTC. Its protein is CASSQDLVGAYEQYF. The chain recombines TRBV3-1 (or the pseudogene TRBV3-2) with TRBJ2-7; no clear D. V was clipped by 0 bases and J by 4 bases, with 13 bases between them. Germline V gives CDR1 LGHDT, CDR2 YNNKEL (reference sequence). The CDR3 sequence is 15 residues long.

The rearrangement joins TRBV19 to TRBJ2-1; tentatively, D is TRBD2 (6 bases). CDR1 is LNHDA and CDR2 is SQIVND in the germline V gene (reference sequence). V lost 1 base, J lost 6 bases, and 13 bases lay in between. This CDR3 region has 15 residues. The CDR3 is CASSIGGLPANEQFF. The CDR3 coding sequence is TGTGCCAGTAGTATAGGGGGACTCCCGGCCAATGAGCAGTTCTTC.

V usage is TRBV28 and J usage is TRBJ2-1; D not resolved. Per germline, CDR1 MDHEN and CDR2 SYDVKM. CDR3 length equals 15 residues. Trimming cost V 5 bases and J 8 bases, with 19 bases left between them. The CDR3 bases are TGTGCCAGCAGTGTGGTGTTGAAGAGAGGAGATGAGCAGTTCTTC. Encoded protein: CASSVVLKRGDEQFF.

This clone was picked up one time. This rearrangement joins TRBV4-3 to TRBJ2-1; unclear D gene. V gave up 0 bases and J gave up 8 bases, with 8 bases separating them. Looked up from germline, CDR1 is LGHNA and CDR2 is YSLEER. This CDR3 contains 13 residues. CDR3 protein: CASSQDSVHEQFF. Written as DNA, the CDR3 is TGCGCCAGCAGCCAAGATTCGGTGCATGAGCAGTTCTTC.

The CDR3 region is CASSLSEGWRETQYF. DNA for the CDR3: TGTGCCAGCAGTTTATCGGAGGGGTGGCGAGAGACCCAGTACTTC. The V call is TRBV27, the J call TRBJ2-5; TRBD2 might be the D (6 bases). This CDR3 is 15 amino acids long. With 0 bases removed from V and 4 bases from J, the gap between germline ends came to 12 bases. Germline lookup yields CDR1 MNHEY and CDR2 SMNVEV (reference sequence).